This T cell receptor (beta chain) originates from a study of T cell responses to AZD1222 COVID-19 vaccine. Study overall: Investigators merged groups given second doses at roughly 4 or roughly 12 weeks.

The CDR3 has 12 residues. With 5 bases removed from V and 8 bases from J, the gap between germline ends came to 12 bases. The germline V gene encodes CDR1 MNHNY and CDR2 SVGAGI (reference sequence). Data came from immunoSEQ multiplex PCR; TCRdb stores just in-frame clones and leaves some out. The sample includes about 100,000 clones, roughly 89% of them seen just once. The sequencing used peripheral blood, collected on day 0 of AZD1222 vaccination. This TCR came from an adult in good health. The chain carries TRBV6-6 and TRBJ1-1; possible D gene TRBD1, 6 bases. DNA of the CDR3: TGTGCCAGCAGTATCAGGGGTCGGGAAGCTTTCTTT. Translation: CASSIRGREAFF.